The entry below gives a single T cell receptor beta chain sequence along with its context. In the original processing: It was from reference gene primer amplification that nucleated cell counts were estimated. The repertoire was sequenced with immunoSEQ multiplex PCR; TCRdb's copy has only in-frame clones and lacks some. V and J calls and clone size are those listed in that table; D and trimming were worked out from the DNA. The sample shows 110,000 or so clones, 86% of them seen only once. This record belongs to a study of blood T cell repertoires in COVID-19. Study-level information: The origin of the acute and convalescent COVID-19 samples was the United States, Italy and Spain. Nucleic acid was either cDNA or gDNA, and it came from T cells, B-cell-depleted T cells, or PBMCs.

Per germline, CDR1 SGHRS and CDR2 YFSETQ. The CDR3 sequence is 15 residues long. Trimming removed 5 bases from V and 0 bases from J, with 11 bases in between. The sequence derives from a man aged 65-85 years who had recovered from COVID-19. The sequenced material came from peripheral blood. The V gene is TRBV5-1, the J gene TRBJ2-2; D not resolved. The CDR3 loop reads CASRLTLTNTGELFF. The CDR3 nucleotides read TGCGCCAGCAGGCTGACACTTACGAACACCGGGGAGCTGTTTTTT.